This TCR beta chain stems from a study of T cells in Graves' hyperthyroidism and ophthalmopathy. Germline CDR1 and CDR2: GTSNPN and SVGIG (reference sequence). CDR3 size: 13 residues. V was shortened by 1 base and J by 1 base, with 8 bases between the two germline ends. This clonotype occurred many times. Its cognate antigen is unknown. What was amplified from RNA transcripts were TCR beta CDR3 regions. Carried out on the TCR CDR3, a first-round RT-PCR used the HTBI primer set. TCRdb independently ran MiXCR on the multiplex PCR reads; one entry per CDR3 protein. Here the sample spans under 500,000 distinct CDR3 sequences, about 14% being singletons. Study-wide results and caveats: Clonotypes that were expanded in thyroid above 0.001 mostly appeared in blood too.

The J gene is TRBJ2-7, the V gene TRBV30; D gene uncertain. Specimen: blood. This clonotype was obtained from a man in his fifties with Graves' ophthalmopathy. The CDR3 region has the DNA TGTGCCTGGAGTGAGGGCCTTTCCTACGAGCAGTACTTC. As protein: CAWSEGLSYEQYF.